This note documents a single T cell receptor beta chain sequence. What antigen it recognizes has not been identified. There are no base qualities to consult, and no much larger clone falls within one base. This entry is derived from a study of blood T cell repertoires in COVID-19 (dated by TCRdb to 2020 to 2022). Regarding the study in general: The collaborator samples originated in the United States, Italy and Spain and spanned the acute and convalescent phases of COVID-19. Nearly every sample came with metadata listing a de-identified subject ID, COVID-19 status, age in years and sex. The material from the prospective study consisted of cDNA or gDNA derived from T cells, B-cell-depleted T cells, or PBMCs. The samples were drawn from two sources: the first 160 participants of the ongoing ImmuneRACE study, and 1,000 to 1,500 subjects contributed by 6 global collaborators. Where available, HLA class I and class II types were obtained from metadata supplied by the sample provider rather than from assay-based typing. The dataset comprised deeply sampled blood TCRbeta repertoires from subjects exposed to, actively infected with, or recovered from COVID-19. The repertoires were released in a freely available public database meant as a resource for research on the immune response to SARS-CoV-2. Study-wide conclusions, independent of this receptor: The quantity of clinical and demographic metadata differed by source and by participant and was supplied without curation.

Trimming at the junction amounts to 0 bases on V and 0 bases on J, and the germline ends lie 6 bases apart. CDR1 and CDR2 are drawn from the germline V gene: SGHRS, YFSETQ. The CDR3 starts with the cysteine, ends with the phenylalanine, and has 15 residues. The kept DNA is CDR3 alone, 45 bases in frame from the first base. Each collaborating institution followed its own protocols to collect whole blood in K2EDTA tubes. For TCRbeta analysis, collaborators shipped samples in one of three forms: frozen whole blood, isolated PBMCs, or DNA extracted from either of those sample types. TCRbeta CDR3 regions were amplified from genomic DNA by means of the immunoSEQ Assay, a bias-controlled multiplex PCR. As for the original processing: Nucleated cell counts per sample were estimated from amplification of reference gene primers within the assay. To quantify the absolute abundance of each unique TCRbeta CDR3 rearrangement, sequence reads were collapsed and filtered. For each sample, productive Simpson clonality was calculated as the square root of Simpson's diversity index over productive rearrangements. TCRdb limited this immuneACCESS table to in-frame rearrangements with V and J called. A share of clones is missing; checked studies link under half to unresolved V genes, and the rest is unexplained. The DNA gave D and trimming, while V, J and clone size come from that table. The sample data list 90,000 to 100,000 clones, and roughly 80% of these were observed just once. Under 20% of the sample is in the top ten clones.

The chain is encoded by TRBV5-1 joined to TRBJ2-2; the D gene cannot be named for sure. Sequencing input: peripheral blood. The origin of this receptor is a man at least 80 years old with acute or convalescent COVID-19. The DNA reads TGCGCCAGCAGCTTGGCTCTAGCGAACACCGGGGAGCTGTTTTTT. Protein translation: CASSLALANTGELFF.